This T cell receptor (beta chain) emerged from a study of cytomegalovirus exposure and HLA in healthy donors. Researchers ran the PCR with 60 Vbeta and 13 Jbeta primers. Original processing methods: Later, an analysis found roughly 80 million unique TCR beta chains, and approximately 10 million of these were shared. Assay: immunoSEQ multiplex PCR; the TCRdb copy retains only in-frame clones and omits some. That table supplies the V and J calls and clone size; D and trimming were determined from the DNA. The sample includes around 130,000 clones, roughly three fifths of them seen just once. Germline CDR1 is SGDLS and CDR2 is YYNGEE. The CDR3 extends over 16 amino acids. V was pared by 0 bases and J by 3 bases, with 10 bases between. The table lists this clone with a few counts.

This receptor was identified in a woman in her sixties or seventies in good health and CMV-seronegative. Input material: PBMCs. The V and J genes are TRBV9 and TRBJ2-6; a possible D gene is TRBD1 (6 bases). Here the CDR3 DNA reads TGTGCCAGCAGCGTAGCCCAGGGGCGTGGGGCCAACGTCCTGACTTTC. Its protein product is CASSVAQGRGANVLTF.